This entry concerns a single T cell receptor (beta chain). Its antigen is currently unknown. CDR3 length: 11 residues. Germline CDR1 is MNHNS and CDR2 is SASEGT. From the 5' RACE reads, TCRdb lists one entry per CDR3 protein and no DNA. Its table records under 600,000 distinct CDR3 sequences. The data were obtained in a study of T cells expressing NK-cell markers. For the study at large: The TCR beta repertoires originated in sorted CD3+CD56+NKG2C+, CD3+CD56+NKG2C- and CD3+CD56-NKG2C+ T cells. Within the sequenced cohort of eight donors, seven exhibited HCMV seropositivity and one was seronegative.

Findings and limits, study-wide: Of CD8+ T cells, 1.0-7.0% belonged to dominant NKG2C+ clonotypes in five or six donors.

The receptor comes from a woman aged 50 to 60 in good health. The rearrangement joins TRBV6-1 to TRBJ1-1. Sequenced: blood T cells: a sorted CD56 or NKG2C T cell subset, CD4+ or CD8+ T cells, or bulk PBMC T cells (not recorded which). The CDR3 reads CASSVAGEAFF.